This record concerns one T cell receptor (beta chain) sequence. Germline assignment: CDR1 GTSNPN and CDR2 SVGIG (reference sequence). This CDR3 contains 19 residues. V trimming: 0 bases; J trimming: 4 bases; junction bases outside the gene matches: 11. The data derive from a study of blood T cell repertoires in COVID-19. Repertoires were generated with immunoSEQ multiplex PCR, while TCRdb's copy carries only in-frame clones and drops some. Among 200,000 to 250,000 clones listed, roughly 89% were seen once. The receptor comes from a man in his sixties who had recovered from COVID-19. Source material: peripheral blood. The rearrangement links TRBV30 to TRBJ2-1, with 14 nucleotides matching TRBD2. The CDR3 DNA reads as TGTGCCTGGAGTGTATTTGGGACTAGCGGGAGTTTTTTGTACAATGAGCAGTTCTTC. This gives the protein CAWSVFGTSGSFLYNEQFF.